This T cell receptor beta chain is from a study of OX40 agonist ivuxolimab in advanced cancers. The wider study: A male proportion of 70% to 90% was recorded, with mean age about 62 years and range about 20 to 79.

The CDR3 loop spans 13 amino acids. Germline CDR1 is MNHEY and CDR2 is SVGAGI. V gave up 0 bases and J gave up 2 bases, with 3 bases separating them. Worth noting for this clone: The antigen is unknown.

TCRdb keeps only in-frame clones here, not all; method: immunoSEQ multiplex PCR. This table holds 20,000 or so clones, about four fifths found once. Study-level findings and limits: The investigators did not determine what antigen specificity the expanded peripheral T cells had. Clonal expansion was seen in CD4+ and CD8+ blood T cells by week 6 at 0.1 to 3.0 mg/kg.

The source of this sequence is an adult with an advanced solid tumor such as melanoma, head and neck, liver or kidney cancer. Here the sequenced sample was CD4+ or CD8+ T cells sorted from blood, taken in a trial of the OX40 agonist ivuxolimab. The chain uses TRBV6-5 and TRBJ2-3; D not resolved. Written as DNA, the CDR3 is TGTGCCAGCAGTTACTCAGACACAGATACGCAGTATTTT. Its translation is CASSYSDTDTQYF.